The 5 T cell receptor beta chains in this list originate from one sample, sequenced in a study of blood T cell repertoires in COVID-19. Measured with immunoSEQ multiplex PCR; TCRdb has only the in-frame clones, and not every one. The sample consists of around 120,000 clones, approximately 84% of them appearing once. The sequencing sample was made of peripheral blood. These receptors all come from a man aged 65 to 85 with active or convalescent COVID-19.

The chain joins TRBV5-1 to TRBJ1-6; no definite D call. The germline V gene has CDR1 SGHRS and CDR2 YFSETQ. V lost 5 bases to trimming and J lost 5 bases, with 11 bases between them. The CDR3 is 14 amino acids. The chain's CDR3 is CASSSGTDNSPLHF. The CDR3 region has the DNA TGCGCCAGCAGTAGTGGAACAGATAATTCACCCCTCCACTTT.

The genes are TRBV6-2 or TRBV6-3 and TRBJ2-2; 7 bases align to TRBD2. J gave up 5 bases and V 3 bases, and 6 bases lay outside the gene matches. Germline CDR1 reads MNHEY; CDR2 reads SVGEGT. CDR3 length: 15 residues. The CDR3 reads CASSYLPAGTGELFF. CDR3 nucleotide sequence: TGTGCCAGCAGTTATTTGCCAGCGGGGACCGGGGAGCTGTTTTTT.

In this sample, this clone turned up a few times. V usage is TRBV5-1 and J usage is TRBJ2-2; D call uncertain. Germline loops: CDR1 SGHRS, CDR2 YFSETQ. With 1 base removed from V and 4 bases from J, the gap between germline ends came to 11 bases. The CDR3 contains 15 residues. The CDR3 loop reads CASSLQALSTGELFF. The CDR3 DNA reads TGCGCCAGCAGCTTGCAAGCGCTGAGCACCGGGGAGCTGTTTTTT.

The V gene is TRBV6-2 or TRBV6-3, the J gene TRBJ1-1; TRBD1 matches at 7 bases. The CDR3 loop spans 16 amino acids. In germline, CDR1 is MNHEY, CDR2 SVGEGT. V was pared by 7 bases and J by 5 bases, with 16 bases of the junction left unmatched. The DNA for the CDR3 is TGTGCCAGCACCCCACCGACAGGGTGGGTGAGAACTGAAGCTTTCTTT. It is translated as CASTPPTGWVRTEAFF.

The rearrangement uses TRBV24-1 and TRBJ2-3; the D gene is possibly TRBD2 (7 bases). Germline CDR1 and CDR2: KGHDR and SFDVKD. CDR3 size: 13 residues. V lost 7 bases and J lost 6, with 13 bases in between. The CDR3 loop is CATRGGAVDTQYF. CDR3 bases: TGTGCCACCAGGGGGGGGGCGGTGGATACGCAGTATTTT.